This TCR beta chain was observed in a study of beta chain features in type 1 diabetes. Trimming pared 7 bases from V and 10 bases from J, leaving 14 bases between. The germline V gene has CDR1 SGHTA and CDR2 FQGNSA. The CDR3 covers 13 residues. Isolated RNA was reverse transcribed in full, so expressed TCRB transcripts were sequenced. Data came from immunoSEQ multiplex PCR; TCRdb stores just in-frame clones and leaves some out. The sample has over 120,000 clones; 9.2% are singletons. It was via CD45RO/CCR7/CD25/CD127/CD95/CD27 that CD4+ naive, central memory, regulatory and stem cell-like memory cells were sorted. Study-wide points: VDJ junctions in type 1 diabetes patients carried more deletions and fewer insertions. In all four CD4+ subsets, TCRB CDR3 length was significantly, moderately reduced in type 1 diabetes. Compared to healthy donors, patients appeared to have naive, central memory and Treg TCRB repertoires that were more alike.

To note about this clone: Antigen specificity is unknown.

The receptor was isolated from a young man in good health. The material sequenced was central memory CD4+ T cells from blood. The chain carries TRBV7-2 and TRBJ1-6, with unresolved D. DNA of the CDR3: TGTGCCAGCAACCCAGGCCCTGGGTCACCCCTCCACTTT. Amino acids: CASNPGPGSPLHF.